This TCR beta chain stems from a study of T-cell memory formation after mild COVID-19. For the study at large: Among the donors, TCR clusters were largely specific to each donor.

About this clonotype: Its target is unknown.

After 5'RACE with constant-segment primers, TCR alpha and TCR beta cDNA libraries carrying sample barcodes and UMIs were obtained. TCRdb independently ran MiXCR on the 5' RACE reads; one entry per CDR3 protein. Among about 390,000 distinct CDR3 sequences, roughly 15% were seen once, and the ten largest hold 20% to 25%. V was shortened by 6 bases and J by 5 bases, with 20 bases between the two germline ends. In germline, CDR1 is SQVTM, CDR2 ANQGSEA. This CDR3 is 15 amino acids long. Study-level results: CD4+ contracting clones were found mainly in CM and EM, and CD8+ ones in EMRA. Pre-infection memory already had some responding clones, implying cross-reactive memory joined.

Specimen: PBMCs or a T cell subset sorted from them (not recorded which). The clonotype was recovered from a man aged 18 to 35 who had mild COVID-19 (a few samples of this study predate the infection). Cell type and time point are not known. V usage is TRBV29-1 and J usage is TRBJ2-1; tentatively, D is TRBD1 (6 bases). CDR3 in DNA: TGCAGCGTCGCACGAGGACAGTACTATGACAATGAGCAGTTCTTC. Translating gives CSVARGQYYDNEQFF.